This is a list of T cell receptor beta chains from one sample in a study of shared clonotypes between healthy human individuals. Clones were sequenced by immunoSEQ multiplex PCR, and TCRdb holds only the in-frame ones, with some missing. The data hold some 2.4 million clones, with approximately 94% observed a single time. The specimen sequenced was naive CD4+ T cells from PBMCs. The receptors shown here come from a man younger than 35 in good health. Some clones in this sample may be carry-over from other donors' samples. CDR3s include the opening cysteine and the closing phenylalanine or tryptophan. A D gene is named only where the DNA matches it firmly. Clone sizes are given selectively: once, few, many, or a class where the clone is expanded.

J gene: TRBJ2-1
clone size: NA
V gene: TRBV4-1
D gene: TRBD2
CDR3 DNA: TGCGCCAGCAGCCAGTCGGGTAGCGGGAGAATTTATGAGCAGTTCTTC
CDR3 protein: CASSQSGSGRIYEQFF

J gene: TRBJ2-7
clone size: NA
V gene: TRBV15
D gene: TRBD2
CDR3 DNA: TGTGCCACCAGCAGGGGACTAGCGGGAGGATCCTACGAGCAGTACTTC
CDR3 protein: CATSRGLAGGSYEQYF

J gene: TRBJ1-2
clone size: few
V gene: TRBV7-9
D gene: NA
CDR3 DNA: TGTGCCAGCAGCTTTGAGGGGCCAGGCTACACCTTC
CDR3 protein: CASSFEGPGYTF

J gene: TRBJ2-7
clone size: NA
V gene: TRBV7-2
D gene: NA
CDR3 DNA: TGTGCCAGCAGCTTAGTACCGGGCCTGGGTCTCTACGAGCAGTACTTC
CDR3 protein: CASSLVPGLGLYEQYF

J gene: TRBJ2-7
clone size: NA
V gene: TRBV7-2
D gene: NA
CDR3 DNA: TGTGCCAGCAGGGGGCCTATAGGGGCCTACGAGCAGTACTTC
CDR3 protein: CASRGPIGAYEQYF

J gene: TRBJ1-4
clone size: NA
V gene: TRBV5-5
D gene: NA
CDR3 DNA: TGTGCCAGCAGCTTGCCGTTGGGGGGCCCCAATGAAAAACTGTTTTTT
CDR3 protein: CASSLPLGGPNEKLFF

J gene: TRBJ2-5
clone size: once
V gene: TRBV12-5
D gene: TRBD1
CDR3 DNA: TGTGCTAGTGGCCCCAGGGGGCGGGGTTCGGAGACCCAGTACTTC
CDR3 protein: CASGPRGRGSETQYF

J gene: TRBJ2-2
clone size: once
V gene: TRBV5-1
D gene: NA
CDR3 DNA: TGCGCCAGCAGCTTTCCCCCCGGAGGGACCGGGGAGCTGTTTTTT
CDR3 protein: CASSFPPGGTGELFF

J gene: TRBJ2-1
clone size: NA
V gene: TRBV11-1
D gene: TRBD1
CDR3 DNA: TGTGCCAGCAGCTCCGTATATCGGGACAGGGTATTGAATGAGCAGTTCTTC
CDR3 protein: CASSSVYRDRVLNEQFF

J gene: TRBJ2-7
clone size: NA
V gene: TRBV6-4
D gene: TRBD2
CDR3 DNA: TGTGCCAGCAGTGTGCAGCGGGAGTGGTACGAGCAGTACTTC
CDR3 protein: CASSVQREWYEQYF

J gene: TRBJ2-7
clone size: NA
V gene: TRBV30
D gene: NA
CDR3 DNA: TGTGCCTGGAGGATAGGAAGCGGGCCCGTTTCCGCGGTAGACGAGCAGTACTTC
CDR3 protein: CAWRIGSGPVSAVDEQYF

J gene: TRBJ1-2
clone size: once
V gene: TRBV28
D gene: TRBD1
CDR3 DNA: TGTGCCAGCAGTACCCCGGGACAGGGGCGAGGCTACACCTTC
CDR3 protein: CASSTPGQGRGYTF

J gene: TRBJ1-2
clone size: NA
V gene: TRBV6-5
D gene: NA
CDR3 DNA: TGTGCCAGCAGTTACTCGTACGGGCCAGGGTATGGCTACACCTTC
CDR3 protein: CASSYSYGPGYGYTF

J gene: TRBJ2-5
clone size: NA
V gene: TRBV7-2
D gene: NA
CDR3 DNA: TGTGCCAGCAGCCGCGTGGGAGAGACCCAGTACTTC
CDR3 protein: CASSRVGETQYF

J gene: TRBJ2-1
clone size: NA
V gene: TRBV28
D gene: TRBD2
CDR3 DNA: TGTGCCAGCAGTTTCTGGGCTAGCGGGAGACGGAATGAGCAGTTCTTC
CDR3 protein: CASSFWASGRRNEQFF

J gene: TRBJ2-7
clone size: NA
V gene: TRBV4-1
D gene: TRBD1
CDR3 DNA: TGCGCCAGCAGCCAAGACAGGGGGCGAAGCGCCTACGAGCAGTACTTC
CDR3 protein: CASSQDRGRSAYEQYF

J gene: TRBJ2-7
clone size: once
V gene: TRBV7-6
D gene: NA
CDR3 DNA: TGTGCCAGCAGCTTAGACGGGGAAGGAGAGCAGTACTTC
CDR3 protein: CASSLDGEGEQYF

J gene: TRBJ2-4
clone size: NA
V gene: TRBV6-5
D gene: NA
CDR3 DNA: TGTGCCAGCAGCGTGACAGGCCTCAAAAACATTCAGTACTTC
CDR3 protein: CASSVTGLKNIQYF

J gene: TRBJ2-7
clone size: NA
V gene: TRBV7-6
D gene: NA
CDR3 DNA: TGTGCCAGCAGCTTTTCCCAGACAATCTCCTACGAGCAGTACTTC
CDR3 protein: CASSFSQTISYEQYF

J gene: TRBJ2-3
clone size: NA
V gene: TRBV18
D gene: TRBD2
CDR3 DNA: TGTGCCAGCTCACCACAGGGGGGACTAGCGGGAGCAGATACGCAGTATTTT
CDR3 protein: CASSPQGGLAGADTQYF

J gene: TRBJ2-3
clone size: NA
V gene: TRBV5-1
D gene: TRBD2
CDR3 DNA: TGCGCCAGCAGCTTGGCCGCTAGCGCGGGAGTTGTAGTGGATACGCAGTATTTT
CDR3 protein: CASSLAASAGVVVDTQYF

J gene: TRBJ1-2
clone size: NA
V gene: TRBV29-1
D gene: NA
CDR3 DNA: TGCAGCGTGGGGGGCTACACCTTC
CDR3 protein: CSVGGYTF

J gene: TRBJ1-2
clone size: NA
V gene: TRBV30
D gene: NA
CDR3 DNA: TGTGCCACCCTTAGGGGGTCCCGCGGCTACACCTTC
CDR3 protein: CATLRGSRGYTF

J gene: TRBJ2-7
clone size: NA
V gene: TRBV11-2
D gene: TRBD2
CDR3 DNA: TGTGCCAGCAGCTTCACTAGCGATTACTACGAGCAGTACTTC
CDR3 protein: CASSFTSDYYEQYF

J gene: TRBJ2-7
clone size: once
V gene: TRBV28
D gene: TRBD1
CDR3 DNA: TGTGCCAGCTGGACAGGGCGGGACGAGCAGTACTTC
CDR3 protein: CASWTGRDEQYF

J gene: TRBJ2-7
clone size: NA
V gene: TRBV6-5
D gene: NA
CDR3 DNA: TGTGCCAGCAGGGTTAGAGGGAACTCCTACGAGCAGTACTTC
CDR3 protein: CASRVRGNSYEQYF

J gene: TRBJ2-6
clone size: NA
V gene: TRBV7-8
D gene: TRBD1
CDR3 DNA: TGTGCCAGCAGCTATCGACAGGGGTCGAGCTCTGGGGCCAACGTCCTGACTTTC
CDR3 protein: CASSYRQGSSSGANVLTF

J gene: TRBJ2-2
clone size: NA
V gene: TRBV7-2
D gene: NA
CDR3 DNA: TGTGCCAGCAGCTTGGGCCCTACCACCGGGGAGCTGTTTTTT
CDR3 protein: CASSLGPTTGELFF

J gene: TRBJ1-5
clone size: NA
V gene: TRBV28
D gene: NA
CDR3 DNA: TGTGCCAGCAGTCCCGACAGGTTCAATCAGCCCCAGCATTTT
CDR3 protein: CASSPDRFNQPQHF

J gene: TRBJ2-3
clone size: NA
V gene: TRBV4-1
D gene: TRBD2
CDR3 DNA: TGCGCCAGCAGCGGACTAGCGGTCGTGGCTACGCAGTATTTT
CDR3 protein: CASSGLAVVATQYF

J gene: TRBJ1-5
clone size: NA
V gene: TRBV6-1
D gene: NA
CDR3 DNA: TGTGCCAGCAGTGGTCATCAGCCCCAGCATTTT
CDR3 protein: CASSGHQPQHF

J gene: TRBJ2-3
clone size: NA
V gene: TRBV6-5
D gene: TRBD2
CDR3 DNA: TGTGCCAGCAGTTCCCCTAGCGGTAGCACAGATACGCAGTATTTT
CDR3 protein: CASSSPSGSTDTQYF

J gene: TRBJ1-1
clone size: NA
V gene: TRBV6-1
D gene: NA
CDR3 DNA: TGTGCCAGCAGACTCTGGGGGGATTCCACTGAAGCTTTCTTT
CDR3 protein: CASRLWGDSTEAFF

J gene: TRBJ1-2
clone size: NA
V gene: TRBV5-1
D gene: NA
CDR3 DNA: TGCGCCAGCAGCTCCACCAGAAGAGGCTACACCTTC
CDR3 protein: CASSSTRRGYTF

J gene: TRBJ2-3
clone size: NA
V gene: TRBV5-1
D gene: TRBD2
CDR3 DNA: TGCGCCAGCAGCTTCCTCCCCCGGACGGGAGGGCCGGGAGATACGCAGTATTTT
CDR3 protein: CASSFLPRTGGPGDTQYF